Sequencing of this T cell receptor beta chain was carried out in a study of blood T cell repertoires in COVID-19. As for the study in general: Samples taken during acute and convalescent COVID-19 were collected in the United States, Italy and Spain. Sample material is recorded as cDNA or gDNA derived from T cells, B-cell-depleted T cells, or PBMCs.

Germline loops: CDR1 SGDLS, CDR2 YYNGEE. CDR3 length: 12 amino acids. Trimming took off 4 bases at V and 0 bases at J, with 5 bases between the two ends. Source study methods: Amplification of reference gene primers provided the estimated nucleated cell counts. TCRdb's table, derived via immunoSEQ multiplex PCR, lists solely in-frame clones and lacks some. The V and J calls and clone size come from that table; D and trimming were worked out from the DNA. The sample has roughly 130,000 clones; about four fifths are singletons. Sequenced input: peripheral blood. V is TRBV9 and J is TRBJ2-7; D is undetermined. The origin of this receptor is a man aged 55 to 70 with active or convalescent COVID-19. The CDR3 reads CASSSSSYEQYF. The CDR3 DNA reads TGTGCCAGCAGCTCCTCCTCCTACGAGCAGTACTTC. Full variable domain (rest looked up from reference TRBV9 and TRBJ2-7): DSGVTQTPKHLITATGQRVTLRCSPRSGDLSVYWYQQSLDQGLQFLIQYYNGEERAKGNILERFSAQQFPDLHSELNLSSLELGDSALYFCASSSSSYEQYFGPGTRLTVT.